This entry concerns a single TCR beta chain. This entry belongs to a study of blood T cell repertoires in COVID-19. The CDR3 spans 16 residues. The V gene end was trimmed by 5 bases and the J gene end by 5 bases; junction bases not matched to a gene: 6. Germline V gene data show CDR1 as SGHTA and CDR2 as FQGNSA. Repertoires were generated with immunoSEQ multiplex PCR, while TCRdb's copy carries only in-frame clones and drops some. The table lists some 210,000 clones, 84% of them singletons. Sequenced input: peripheral blood. The sequence was obtained from a woman aged 70-85 years with active or convalescent COVID-19. V and J are TRBV7-2 and TRBJ2-5; TRBD2 aligns across 15 bases. CDR3 sequence reads: CASSQGLAGGGETQYF. For the CDR3, the DNA is TGTGCCAGCAGCCAAGGACTAGCGGGAGGGGGGGAGACCCAGTACTTC.